This record covers a single T cell receptor beta chain. The data derive from a study of blood T cell repertoires in COVID-19. Overall study context: In each case, the material was cDNA or gDNA derived from T cells, B-cell-depleted T cells, or PBMCs.

Original handling: Reference gene primer amplification yielded estimated nucleated cell counts. Clones were read by immunoSEQ multiplex PCR, and TCRdb kept only the in-frame ones, dropping some. V and J calls and clone size are copied from that table; D and trimming were computed from the DNA. The repertoire holds 120,000 to 150,000 clones, with roughly nine tenths as singletons. Material for sequencing was peripheral blood. The clonotype originates from a man aged 18 to 30 with COVID-19, enrolled during active disease.

The CDR3 protein is CASTPRGSGANVLTF. CDR3 bases: TGTGCCAGCACCCCACGGGGGTCTGGGGCCAACGTCCTGACTTTC. The rearrangement links TRBV28 to TRBJ2-6, with TRBD2 as a possible D gene (6 bases). This CDR3 spans 15 amino acids. Germline assignment: CDR1 MDHEN and CDR2 SYDVKM. The V and J ends lost 7 bases and 1 base respectively, with 11 bases between them.